The 9 T cell receptor beta chains listed next were all sequenced from one sample in a study of control samples from healthy donors and cancer patients. The repertoire was sequenced with immunoSEQ multiplex PCR; TCRdb's copy has only in-frame clones and lacks some. This table has 100,000 to 150,000 clones, almost 95% appearing once. The sample comprised PBMCs. These receptor sequences come from an elderly man with head and neck cancer.

The CDR3 DNA sequence: TGTGCCAGCAGCCAACAAACTAGCGGGGGTGCCGAGACCCAGTACTTC. It translates to CASSQQTSGGAETQYF. V gene TRBV3-1 (or the pseudogene TRBV3-2) combines with J gene TRBJ2-5, with TRBD2 matching over 11 bases. The CDR3 covers 16 residues. Germline CDR1 is LGHDT and CDR2 is YNNKEL (reference sequence). V was pared by 2 bases and J by 5 bases, with 7 bases of the junction left unmatched.

The chain links TRBV5-4 to TRBJ2-2, with a weak D call TRBD2 (5 bases). V shed 0 bases and J shed 6 bases, with 15 bases lying between them. This CDR3 comprises 16 residues. Germline CDR1 SGHNT, CDR2 YYREEE (reference sequence). CDR3 nucleotide sequence: TGTGCCAGCAGCTTGGCCATACTAGTGGGCGCCGGGGAGCTGTTTTTT. Its translation: CASSLAILVGAGELFF.

The J gene is TRBJ1-2, the V gene TRBV30, with D unclear. This CDR3 is built from 13 residues. Trimming cost V 2 bases and J 4 bases, with 11 bases left between them. Per germline, CDR1 GTSNPN and CDR2 SVGIG (reference sequence). CDR3 protein: CAWSPDGLYGYTF. DNA for the CDR3: TGTGCCTGGAGTCCCGACGGTCTCTATGGCTACACCTTC. The full variable domain, its missing parts supplied by reference TRBV30 and TRBJ1-2, is SQTIHQWPATLVQPVGSPLSLECTVEGTSNPNLYWYRQAAGRGLQLLFYSVGIGQISSEVPQNLSASRPQDRQFILSSKKLLLSDSGFYLCAWSPDGLYGYTFGSGTRLTVV.

V and J are TRBV14 and TRBJ1-1; TRBD1 matches at 8 bases. This CDR3 has 16 amino acids. V dropped 4 bases and J dropped 1; count of bases not matched to a gene: 8. Per the germline V gene, CDR1 is SGHDN and CDR2 is FVKESK. CDR3 in amino acids: CASSLWTGFSNTEAFF. For the CDR3, the DNA is TGTGCCAGCAGCCTTTGGACAGGGTTCTCGAACACTGAAGCTTTCTTT.

The gene calls are TRBV7-9 and TRBJ1-5; 9 positions agree with TRBD1. Losses at the gene ends were 5 bases for V and 0 bases for J; bases not matched to a gene: 8. The CDR3 totals 17 residues. The germline V gene has CDR1 SEHNR and CDR2 FQNEAQ (reference sequence). The CDR3 region is CASSQGQGLGSNQPQHF. Here the CDR3 DNA reads TGTGCCAGCAGCCAGGGACAGGGTTTAGGTAGCAATCAGCCCCAGCATTTT.

The rearrangement joins TRBV7-9 to TRBJ1-6; 8 nucleotides agree with TRBD1. V gave up 6 bases and J gave up 12 bases; unmatched junction bases: 7. The germline CDR1 and CDR2 sequences are SEHNR and FQNEAQ (reference sequence). The CDR3 consists of 13 residues. The CDR3 nucleotides read TGTGCCAGCAGGCTCCAGGGGGCTGGACCCCTCCACTTT. Translation gives CASRLQGAGPLHF.

In regard to this clone: Within the sample, other DNA sequences also encode this same CDR3. The rearrangement uses TRBV7-9 and TRBJ1-6; unclear D gene. The V gene's germline CDR1 is SEHNR and CDR2 FQNEAQ (reference sequence). The CDR3 loop spans 15 amino acids. Trimming cost V 3 bases and J 0 bases, with 6 bases left between them. CDR3 protein: CASSFSSSYNSPLHF. In DNA, the CDR3 is TGTGCCAGCAGCTTCAGTAGCTCCTATAATTCACCCCTCCACTTT. Full variable domain (rest looked up from reference TRBV7-9 and TRBJ1-6): DTGVSQNPRHKITKRGQNVTFRCDPISEHNRLYWYRQTLGQGPEFLTYFQNEAQLEKSRLLSDRFSAERPKGSFSTLEIQRTEQGDSAMYLCASSFSSSYNSPLHFGNGTRLTVT.

This clone showed up just once. The chain has TRBV2 and TRBJ2-7, with 7 bases identical to TRBD1. J lost 3 bases, V lost 7 bases, and 3 bases had no gene match. Per the germline V gene, CDR1 is SNHLY and CDR2 is FYNNEI. The CDR3 is made up of 12 amino acids. CDR3 coding DNA: TGTGCCAGCAACAGGGGTTACTACGAGCAGTACTTC. Residues: CASNRGYYEQYF. Full variable domain (remainder filled in from reference TRBV2 and TRBJ2-7): EPEVTQTPSHQVTQMGQEVILRCVPISNHLYFYWYRQILGQKVEFLVSFYNNEISEKSEIFDDQFSVERPDGSNFTLKIRSTKLEDSAMYFCASNRGYYEQYFGPGTRLTVT.

The rearrangement uses TRBV6-1 and TRBJ2-1, with TRBD2 matching 9 bases. Germline V gives CDR1 MNHNS, CDR2 SASEGT. V was clipped by 5 bases and J by 7 bases; unmatched bases: 9. The CDR3 runs to 15 residues. The CDR3 DNA is TGTGCCAGCAGTTCTTCAGCGGGGGGCCCAAATGAGCAGTTCTTC. This codes for CASSSSAGGPNEQFF.